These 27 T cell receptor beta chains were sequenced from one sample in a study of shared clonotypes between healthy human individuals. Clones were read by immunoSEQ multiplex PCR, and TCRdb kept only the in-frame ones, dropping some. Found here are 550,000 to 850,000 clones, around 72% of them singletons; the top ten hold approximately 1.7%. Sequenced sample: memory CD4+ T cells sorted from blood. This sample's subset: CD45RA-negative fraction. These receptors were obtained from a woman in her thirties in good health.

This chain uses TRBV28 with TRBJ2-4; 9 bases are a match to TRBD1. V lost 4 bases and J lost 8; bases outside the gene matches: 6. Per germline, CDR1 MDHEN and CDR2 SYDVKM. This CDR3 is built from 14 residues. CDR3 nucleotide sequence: TGTGCCAGCAGTTCAACAGGGGGCGCGGACATTCAGTACTTC. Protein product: CASSSTGGADIQYF.

The DNA of the CDR3 is TGCGCCAGCAGTATAAACAGGGCGAACACTGAAGCTTTCTTT. It specifies CASSINRANTEAFF. The chain has TRBV10-1 and TRBJ1-1; tentative D call: TRBD1 (6 bases). This CDR3 is 14 amino acids long. The V end lost 5 bases, the J end lost 1 base, and 11 bases lay between the germline ends. Germline V CDR1 and CDR2: WNHNN, SYGVQD (reference sequence).

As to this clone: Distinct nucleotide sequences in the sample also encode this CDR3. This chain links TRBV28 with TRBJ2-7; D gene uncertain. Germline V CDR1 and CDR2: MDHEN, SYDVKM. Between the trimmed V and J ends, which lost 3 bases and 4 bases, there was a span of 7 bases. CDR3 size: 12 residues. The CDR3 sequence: CASSFGAYEQYF. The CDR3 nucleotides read TGTGCCAGCAGTTTTGGTGCTTACGAGCAGTACTTC.

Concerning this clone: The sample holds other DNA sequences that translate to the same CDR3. DNA of the CDR3: TGCGCCAGCAGCTTAAGTCCAAGCTCTGGGGCCAACGTCCTGACTTTC. It specifies CASSLSPSSGANVLTF. The chain combines TRBV5-1 with TRBJ2-6; no reliable D call. Germline V gives CDR1 SGHRS, CDR2 YFSETQ. V lost 2 bases, J lost 0 bases, and 9 bases lay in between. The CDR3 runs to 16 residues.

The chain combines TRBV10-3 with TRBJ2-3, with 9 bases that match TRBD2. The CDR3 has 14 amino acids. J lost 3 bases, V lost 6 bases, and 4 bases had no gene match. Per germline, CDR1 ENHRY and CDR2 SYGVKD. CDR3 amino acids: CAIRVAGATDTQYF. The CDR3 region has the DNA TGTGCCATCAGGGTAGCGGGAGCGACAGATACGCAGTATTTT.

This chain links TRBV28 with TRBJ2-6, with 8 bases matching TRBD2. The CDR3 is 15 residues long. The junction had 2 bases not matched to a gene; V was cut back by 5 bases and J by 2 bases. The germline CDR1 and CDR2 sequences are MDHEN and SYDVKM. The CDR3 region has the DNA TGTGCCAGCAGTCGGGGGGGAACTGGGGCCAACGTCCTGACTTTC. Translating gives CASSRGGTGANVLTF.

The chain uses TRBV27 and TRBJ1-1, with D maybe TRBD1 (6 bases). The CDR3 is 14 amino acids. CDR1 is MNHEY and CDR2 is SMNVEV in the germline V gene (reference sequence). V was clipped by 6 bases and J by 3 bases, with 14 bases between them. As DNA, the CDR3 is TGTGCCAGCAGCAGTAGGGGGTCGGACACTGAAGCTTTCTTT. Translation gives CASSSRGSDTEAFF.

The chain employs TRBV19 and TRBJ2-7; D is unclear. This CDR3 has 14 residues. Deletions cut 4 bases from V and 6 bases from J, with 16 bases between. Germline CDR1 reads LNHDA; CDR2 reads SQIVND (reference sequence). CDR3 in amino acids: CASSNPRTTSEQYF. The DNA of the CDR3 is TGTGCCAGTAGTAACCCGCGGACCACTTCCGAGCAGTACTTC.

The CDR3 DNA follows: TGTGCCAGCAGCTCAGGACAAGCGAACACCGGGGAGCTGTTTTTT. This sequence encodes CASSSGQANTGELFF. The genes are TRBV7-2 and TRBJ2-2; D is perhaps TRBD1 (5 bases). Trimming left V 4 bases short and J 0 bases short, with 9 bases between. CDR3 length: 15 residues. Germline assignment: CDR1 SGHTA and CDR2 FQGNSA.

CDR3 bases: TGCGCCAGCAGCATGCTTAGGAATGAGCAGTTCTTC. Its protein is CASSMLRNEQFF. The rearrangement links TRBV5-1 to TRBJ2-1; D is unclear. Germline V CDR1 and CDR2: SGHRS, YFSETQ. Trimming shortened V by 4 bases and J by 7 bases, and 9 bases separated the two germline ends. The CDR3 totals 12 residues.

As DNA, the CDR3 is TGTGCCAGCAGCAATTTTGGACAGGCTGAAGAGACCCAGTACTTC. Its translation is CASSNFGQAEETQYF. The chain recombines TRBV7-9 with TRBJ2-5; 7 nucleotides align to TRBD1. The CDR3 runs to 15 residues. Germline V gene sequence: CDR1 SEHNR, CDR2 FQNEAQ (reference sequence). J gave up 3 bases and V 5 bases, and 9 bases lay outside the gene matches.

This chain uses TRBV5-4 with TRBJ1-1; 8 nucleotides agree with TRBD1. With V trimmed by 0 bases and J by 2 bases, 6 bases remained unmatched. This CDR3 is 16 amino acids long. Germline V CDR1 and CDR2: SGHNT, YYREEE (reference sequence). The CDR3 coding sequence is TGTGCCAGCAGCTTGGGACCTCAGGGGGCCAACACTGAAGCTTTCTTT. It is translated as CASSLGPQGANTEAFF.

In DNA form, the CDR3 reads TGTGCCAGCAGCTTAGGCGGCTACACCGGGACCGAGCAGTTCTTC. Translated, it gives CASSLGGYTGTEQFF. The rearrangement joins TRBV7-3 to TRBJ2-1, with D possibly being TRBD1 or TRBD2 (5 bases each). With 2 bases removed from V and 10 bases from J, the gap between germline ends came to 18 bases. The CDR3 is made up of 15 amino acids. Germline V gives CDR1 SGHTA, CDR2 FQGTGA.

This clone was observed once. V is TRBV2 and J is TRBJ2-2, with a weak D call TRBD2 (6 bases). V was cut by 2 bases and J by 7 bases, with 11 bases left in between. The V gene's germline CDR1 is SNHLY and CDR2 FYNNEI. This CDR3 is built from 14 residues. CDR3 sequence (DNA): TGTGCCAGCAGTGAATCGACTAGTTACGGGGAGCTGTTTTTT. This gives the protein CASSESTSYGELFF.

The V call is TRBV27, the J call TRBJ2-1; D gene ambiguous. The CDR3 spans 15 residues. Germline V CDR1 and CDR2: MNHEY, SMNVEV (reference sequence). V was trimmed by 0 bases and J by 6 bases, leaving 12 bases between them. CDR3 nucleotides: TGTGCCAGCAGTTTATCGGGCCTGGCCTTCAATGAGCAGTTCTTC. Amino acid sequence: CASSLSGLAFNEQFF.

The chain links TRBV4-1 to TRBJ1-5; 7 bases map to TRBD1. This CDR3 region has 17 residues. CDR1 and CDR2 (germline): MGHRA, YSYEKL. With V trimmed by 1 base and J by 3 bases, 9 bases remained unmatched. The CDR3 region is CASSQAPPDRDNQPQHF. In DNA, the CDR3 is TGCGCCAGCAGCCAAGCCCCCCCCGACAGGGACAATCAGCCCCAGCATTTT.

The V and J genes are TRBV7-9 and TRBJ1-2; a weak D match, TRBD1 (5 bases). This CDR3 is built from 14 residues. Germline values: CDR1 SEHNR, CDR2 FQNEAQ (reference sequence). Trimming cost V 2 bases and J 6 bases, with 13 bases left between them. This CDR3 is CASSLRGTNDGYTF. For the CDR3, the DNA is TGTGCCAGCAGCTTAAGGGGTACGAACGATGGCTACACCTTC.

The CDR3 spells CASSRSSGSPSYNEQFF. DNA of the CDR3: TGTGCCAGCAGCCGGTCGAGCGGGAGTCCTTCCTACAATGAGCAGTTCTTC. This chain connects TRBV5-4 to TRBJ2-1; 8 bases are shared with TRBD2. This CDR3 is built from 17 residues. Germline CDR1 SGHNT, CDR2 YYREEE (reference sequence). V was clipped by 4 bases and J by 1 base; unmatched bases: 10.

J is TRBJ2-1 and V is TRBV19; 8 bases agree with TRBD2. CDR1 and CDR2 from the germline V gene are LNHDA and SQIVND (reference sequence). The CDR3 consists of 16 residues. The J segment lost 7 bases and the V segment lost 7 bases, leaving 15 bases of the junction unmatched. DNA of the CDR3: TGTGCCAGTACGGGGGCGAGCGGGAGCCTGCGGAATGAGCAGTTCTTC. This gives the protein CASTGASGSLRNEQFF.

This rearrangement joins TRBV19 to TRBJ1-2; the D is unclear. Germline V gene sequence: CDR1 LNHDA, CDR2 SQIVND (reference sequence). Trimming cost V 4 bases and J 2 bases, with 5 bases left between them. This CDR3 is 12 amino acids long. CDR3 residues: CASSSQNYGYTF. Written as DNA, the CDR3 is TGTGCCAGTAGTAGTCAGAACTATGGCTACACCTTC.

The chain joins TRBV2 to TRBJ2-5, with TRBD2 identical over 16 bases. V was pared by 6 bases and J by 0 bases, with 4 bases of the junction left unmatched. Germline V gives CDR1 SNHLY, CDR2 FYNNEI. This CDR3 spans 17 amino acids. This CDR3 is CASSPGLAGGYQETQYF. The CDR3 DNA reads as TGTGCCAGCAGCCCGGGACTAGCGGGAGGGTACCAAGAGACCCAGTACTTC. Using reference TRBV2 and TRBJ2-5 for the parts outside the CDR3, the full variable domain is EPEVTQTPSHQVTQMGQEVILRCVPISNHLYFYWYRQILGQKVEFLVSFYNNEISEKSEIFDDQFSVERPDGSNFTLKIRSTKLEDSAMYFCASSPGLAGGYQETQYFGPGTRLLVL.

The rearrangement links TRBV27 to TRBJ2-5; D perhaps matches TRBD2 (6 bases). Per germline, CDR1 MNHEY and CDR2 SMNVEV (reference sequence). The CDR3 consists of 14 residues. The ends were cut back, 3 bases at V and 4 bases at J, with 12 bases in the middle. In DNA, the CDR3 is TGTGCCAGCAGTTTCATCGGGAGTCGAGAGACCCAGTACTTC. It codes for CASSFIGSRETQYF.

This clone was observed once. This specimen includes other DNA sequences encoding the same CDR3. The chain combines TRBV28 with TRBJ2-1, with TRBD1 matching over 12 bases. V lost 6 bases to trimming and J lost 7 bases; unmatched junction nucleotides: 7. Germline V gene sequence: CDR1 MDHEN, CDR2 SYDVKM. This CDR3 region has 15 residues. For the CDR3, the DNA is TGTGCCAGCAGATCCGGGACAGGGGGCCGAAATGAGCAGTTCTTC. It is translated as CASRSGTGGRNEQFF.

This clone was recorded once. Here the CDR3 reads CASSLTSSGAYEQYF. CDR3 coding DNA: TGCGCCAGCAGCTTGACGTCTAGCGGGGCCTACGAGCAGTACTTC. The chain is built from TRBV5-1 and TRBJ2-7, with 9 bases fitting TRBD2. The ends lost 1 base at V and 2 bases at J; junction bases unmatched: 4. CDR1 SGHRS and CDR2 YFSETQ come from the germline V gene. The CDR3 totals 15 residues.

The CDR3 loop reads CASSTQGEKLFF. CDR3 nucleotide sequence: TGTGCCAGCAGTACTCAGGGGGAAAAACTGTTTTTT. The chain carries TRBV25-1 and TRBJ1-4; TRBD1 is a possible D gene (6 bases). Trimming cost V 5 bases and J 8 bases, with 9 bases left between them. This CDR3 contains 12 residues. Germline CDR1 reads MGHDK; CDR2 reads SYGVNS.

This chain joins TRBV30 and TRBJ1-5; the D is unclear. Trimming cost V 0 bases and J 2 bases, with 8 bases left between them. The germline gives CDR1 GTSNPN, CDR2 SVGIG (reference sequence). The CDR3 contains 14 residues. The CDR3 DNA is TGTGCCTGGAGTGTACAGTCCGGCAATCAGCCCCAGCATTTT. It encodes CAWSVQSGNQPQHF.

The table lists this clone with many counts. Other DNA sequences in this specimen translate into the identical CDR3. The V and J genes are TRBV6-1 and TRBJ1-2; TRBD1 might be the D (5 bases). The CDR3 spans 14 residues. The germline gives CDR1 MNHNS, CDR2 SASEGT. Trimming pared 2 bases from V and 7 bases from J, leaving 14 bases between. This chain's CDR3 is CASSEPPGHSGYTF. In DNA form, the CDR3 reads TGTGCCAGCAGTGAACCTCCAGGACACTCTGGCTACACCTTC.